A single sample gave rise to the 3 T cell receptor beta chains below, sequenced in a study of CD8 T cells in Susac syndrome. Roughly 0.45 to 1 ug RNA was reverse transcribed with random hexamers. TCRdb used MiXCR to reprocess the immunoSEQ multiplex PCR reads, holding one entry per CDR3 protein. Of roughly 200,000 distinct CDR3 sequences listed, roughly 94% are singletons. Sequencing was carried out using CD4+ T cells from PBMCs. The receptor source for this set is a human donor with Susac syndrome.

This sequence joins TRBV4-2 and TRBJ1-5, with 10 bases fitting TRBD1. V dropped 3 bases and J dropped 7; count of bases not matched to a gene: 9. Germline assignment: CDR1 LGHNA and CDR2 YNFKEQ. The CDR3 runs 16 residues. CDR3 sequence (DNA): TGTGCCAGCAGCCATGGCCGGGACAGGGGAGACCAGCCCCAGCATTTT. Translated: CASSHGRDRGDQPQHF.

This clonotype was observed once. The rearrangement links TRBV13 to TRBJ2-7; 14 bases line up with TRBD2. Germline-derived CDR1 and CDR2 are PRHDT and FYEKMQ (reference sequence). There are 19 residues in the CDR3. The trim removed 3 bases at V and 2 bases at J, leaving 12 bases unmatched. CDR3 sequence: CASSFRGTSGRGSTYEQYF. The DNA for the CDR3 is TGTGCCAGCAGCTTTCGAGGGACTAGCGGGAGAGGTTCGACCTACGAGCAGTACTTC. Together with reference TRBV13 and TRBJ2-7, the CDR3 gives the full variable domain: AAGVIQSPRHLIKEKRETATLKCYPIPRHDTVYWYQQGPGQDPQFLISFYEKMQSDKGSIPDRFSAQQFSDYHSELNMSSLELGDSALYFCASSFRGTSGRGSTYEQYFGPGTRLTVT.

The rearrangement joins TRBV11-2 to TRBJ2-5; 9 nucleotides match TRBD1. Germline CDR1 is SGHAT and CDR2 is FQNNGV. The trim removed 1 base at V and 5 bases at J, leaving 5 bases unmatched. This CDR3 has 15 residues. CDR3: CASSLAAGTGETQYF. The CDR3 nucleotides read TGTGCCAGCAGCTTAGCCGCCGGGACAGGGGAGACCCAGTACTTC.